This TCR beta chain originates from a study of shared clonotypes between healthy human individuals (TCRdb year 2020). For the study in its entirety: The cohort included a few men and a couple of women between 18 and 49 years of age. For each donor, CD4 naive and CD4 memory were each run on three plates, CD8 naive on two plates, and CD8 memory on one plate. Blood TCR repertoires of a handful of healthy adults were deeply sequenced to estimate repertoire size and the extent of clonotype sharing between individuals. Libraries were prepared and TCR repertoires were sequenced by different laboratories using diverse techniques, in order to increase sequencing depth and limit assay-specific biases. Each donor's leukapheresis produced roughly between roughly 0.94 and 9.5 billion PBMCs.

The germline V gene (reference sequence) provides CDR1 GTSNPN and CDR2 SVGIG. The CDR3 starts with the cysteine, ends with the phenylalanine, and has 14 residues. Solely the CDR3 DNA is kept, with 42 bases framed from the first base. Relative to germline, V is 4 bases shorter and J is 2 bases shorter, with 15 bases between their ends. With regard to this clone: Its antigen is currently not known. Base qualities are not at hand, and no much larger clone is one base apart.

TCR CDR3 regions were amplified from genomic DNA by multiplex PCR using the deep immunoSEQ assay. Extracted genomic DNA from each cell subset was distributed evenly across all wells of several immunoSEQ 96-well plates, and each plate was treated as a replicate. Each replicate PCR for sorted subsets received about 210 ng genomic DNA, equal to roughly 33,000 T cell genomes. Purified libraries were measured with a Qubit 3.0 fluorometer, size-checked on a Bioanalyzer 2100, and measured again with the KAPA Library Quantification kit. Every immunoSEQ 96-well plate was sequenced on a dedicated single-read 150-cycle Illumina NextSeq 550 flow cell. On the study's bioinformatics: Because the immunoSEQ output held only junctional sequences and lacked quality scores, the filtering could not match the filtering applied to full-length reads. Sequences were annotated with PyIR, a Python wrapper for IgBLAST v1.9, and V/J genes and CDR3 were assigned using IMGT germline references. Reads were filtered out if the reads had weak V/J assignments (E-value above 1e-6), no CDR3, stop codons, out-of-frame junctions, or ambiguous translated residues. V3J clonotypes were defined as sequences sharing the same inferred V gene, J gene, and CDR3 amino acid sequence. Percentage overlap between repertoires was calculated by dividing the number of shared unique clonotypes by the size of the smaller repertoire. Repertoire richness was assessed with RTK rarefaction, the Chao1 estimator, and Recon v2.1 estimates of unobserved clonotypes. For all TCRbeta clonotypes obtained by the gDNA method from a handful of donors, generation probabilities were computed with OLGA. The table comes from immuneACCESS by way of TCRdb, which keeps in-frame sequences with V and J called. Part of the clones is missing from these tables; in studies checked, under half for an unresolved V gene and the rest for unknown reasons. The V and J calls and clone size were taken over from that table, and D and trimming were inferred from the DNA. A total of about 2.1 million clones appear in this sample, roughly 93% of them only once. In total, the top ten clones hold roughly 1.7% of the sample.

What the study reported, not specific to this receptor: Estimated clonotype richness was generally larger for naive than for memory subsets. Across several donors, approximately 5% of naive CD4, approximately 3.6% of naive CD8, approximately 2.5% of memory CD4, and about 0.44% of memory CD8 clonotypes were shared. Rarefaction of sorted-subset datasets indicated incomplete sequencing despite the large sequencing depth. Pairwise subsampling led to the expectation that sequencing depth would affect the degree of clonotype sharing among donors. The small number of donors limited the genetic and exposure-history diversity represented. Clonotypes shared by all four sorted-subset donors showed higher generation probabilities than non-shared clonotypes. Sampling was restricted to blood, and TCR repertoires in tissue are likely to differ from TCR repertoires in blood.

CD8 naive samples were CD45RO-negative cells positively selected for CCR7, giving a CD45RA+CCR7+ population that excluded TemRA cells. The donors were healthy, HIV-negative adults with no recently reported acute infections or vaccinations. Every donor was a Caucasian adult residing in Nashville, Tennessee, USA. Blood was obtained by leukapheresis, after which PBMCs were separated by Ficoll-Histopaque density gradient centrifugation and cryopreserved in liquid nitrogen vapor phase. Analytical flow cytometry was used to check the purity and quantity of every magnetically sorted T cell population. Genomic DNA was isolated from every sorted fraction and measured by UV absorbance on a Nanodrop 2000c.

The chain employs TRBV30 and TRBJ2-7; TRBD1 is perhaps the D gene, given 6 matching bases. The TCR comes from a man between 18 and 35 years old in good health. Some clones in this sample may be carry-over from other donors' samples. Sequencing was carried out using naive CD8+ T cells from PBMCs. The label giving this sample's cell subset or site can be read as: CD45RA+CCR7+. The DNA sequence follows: TGTGCCTGGATGACAATGGGGGCCGCCTACGAGCAGTACTTC. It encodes CAWMTMGAAYEQYF. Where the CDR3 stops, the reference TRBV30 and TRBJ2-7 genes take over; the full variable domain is SQTIHQWPATLVQPVGSPLSLECTVEGTSNPNLYWYRQAAGRGLQLLFYSVGIGQISSEVPQNLSASRPQDRQFILSSKKLLLSDSGFYLCAWMTMGAAYEQYFGPGTRLTVT.